This is a list of T cell receptor beta chains from one sample in a study of blood T cell repertoires in COVID-19. Some clones are missing from TCRdb's copy, which holds only in-frame ones; the method was immunoSEQ multiplex PCR. The repertoire holds over 250,000 clones, with 75% to 90% as singletons. The sample was peripheral blood. The origin of the receptors is a woman in her seventies with COVID-19, enrolled during active disease. The conserved cysteine and the conserved F or W are not part of the CDR3 here. D genes are given only for firm matches.

v_gene	j_gene	d_gene	CDR3aa
TRBV2	TRBJ2-1	NA	ASSPSYEQF
TRBV5-8	TRBJ1-4	TRBD1	ASSFRGQEGEKLF
TRBV24-1	TRBJ2-7	TRBD2	ATSDSRGGKTYEQY
TRBV2	TRBJ1-2	TRBD1	ASSQQQGPNYGYT
TRBV24-1	TRBJ2-3	TRBD1	ATSSHRGSTDTQY
TRBV4-1	TRBJ1-2	NA	ASSQVTLDYGYT
TRBV7-2	TRBJ1-2	NA	ASSLVPSGGGNYGYT
TRBV6-5	TRBJ2-7	TRBD1	ASTPGQGSYEQY
TRBV3-1/TRBV3-2	TRBJ1-4	TRBD1	ASSRQGGEKLF
TRBV27	TRBJ1-5	NA	ASRGLRAGVSNQPQH
TRBV21-1	TRBJ1-2	NA	ASSWTGSNYGYT
TRBV10-1	TRBJ2-5	TRBD1	ASSESIGQGAWETQY
TRBV3-1/TRBV3-2	TRBJ1-5	NA	ASSQDTGQPQH
TRBV28	TRBJ2-2	TRBD1	ASSLGDRAGGELF
TRBV29-1	TRBJ1-4	TRBD1	SVMGQGNEKLF
TRBV7-2	TRBJ1-6	NA	ASSLRQMNNSPLH
TRBV6-5	TRBJ1-4	NA	ASASVNNEKLF
TRBV10-3	TRBJ2-7	TRBD1	AILGQEDGAAGYEQY
TRBV10-2	TRBJ2-7	TRBD2	ASSESERGHEQY
TRBV10-3	TRBJ1-3	NA	AIAGRTLSGNTIY
TRBV30	TRBJ1-2	NA	AWSPGGYGYT
TRBV28	TRBJ1-4	NA	ASSFATGSNEKLF
TRBV5-1	TRBJ1-4	NA	ASRAALGGANEKLF
TRBV7-2	TRBJ2-3	TRBD2	ASSLSLAGGPSDDTQY
TRBV24-1	TRBJ1-5	NA	ATSDRLPNQPQH
TRBV12-5	TRBJ1-2	NA	ASGFGGHYGYT
TRBV19	TRBJ1-5	NA	ASSPQGNQPQH
TRBV18	TRBJ1-2	TRBD1	ASSPDRETL
TRBV30	TRBJ1-1	NA	AWVVWRTEAF
TRBV15	TRBJ2-3	TRBD2	ATLLGLESLDTQY
TRBV6-5	TRBJ1-1	TRBD1	ASSTTGGWTEAF
TRBV27	TRBJ2-1	TRBD1	ASSSLGQVHNEQF
TRBV6-1	TRBJ2-5	NA	ASSEERKETQY
TRBV30	TRBJ2-2	NA	AWSVLVAGELF
TRBV4-2	TRBJ2-1	TRBD1	ASSQEGTGGTNEQF
TRBV5-1	TRBJ2-1	TRBD1	ASSLGDRVGEQF
TRBV3-1/TRBV3-2	TRBJ1-6	NA	ASSHFRDTNSPLH
TRBV29-1	TRBJ1-1	NA	SAPPPGNTEAF
TRBV3-1/TRBV3-2	TRBJ2-5	NA	ASSQDGRPPSETQY
TRBV6-5	TRBJ1-1	TRBD1	ASSLSGQGTEAF
TRBV18	TRBJ1-4	TRBD1	ASSPPGQGAKKLF
TRBV3-1/TRBV3-2	TRBJ1-1	NA	ASSPAGAGNTEAF
TRBV30	TRBJ1-6	NA	AWRRDNYSPLH
TRBV7-2	TRBJ2-5	NA	ASRPPGGRETQY
TRBV11-2	TRBJ1-5	NA	ASSLDLGDQPQH